This is a list of T cell receptor beta chains from one sample in a study of T cell responses to AZD1222 COVID-19 vaccine. Sequencing used immunoSEQ multiplex PCR; TCRdb keeps in-frame clones, though not all of them. The table lists about 140,000 clones, 93% of them singletons. The material was peripheral blood, obtained after recovery from COVID-19. The receptors shown here come from an adult who had recovered from COVID-19. Each CDR3 is given with its conserved first and last residue. Fields, in order: clone size, D gene, V gene, J gene, CDR3 DNA, CDR3 protein. A D gene is named only where the DNA matches it firmly. Clone size is shown for a subset of rows, as once, few, many or a class of expanded clone.

abundance: -; d_gene: TRBD2; v_gene: TRBV10-3; j_gene: TRBJ2-1; CDR3nt: TGTGCCATCAGTGAGCCGAGGACTAGCGAGATGAATGAGCAGTTCTTC; CDR3aa: CAISEPRTSEMNEQFF
abundance: -; d_gene: TRBD2; v_gene: TRBV28; j_gene: TRBJ2-7; CDR3nt: TGTGCCAGCATAAGGGAAGCGGGAGGGTTCTACGAGCAGTACTTC; CDR3aa: CASIREAGGFYEQYF
abundance: -; d_gene: -; v_gene: TRBV28; j_gene: TRBJ1-4; CDR3nt: TGTGCCAGCAGTCTAGCGGATGCGACTAATGAAAAACTGTTTTTT; CDR3aa: CASSLADATNEKLFF
abundance: -; d_gene: -; v_gene: TRBV3-1/TRBV3-2; j_gene: TRBJ2-3; CDR3nt: TGTGCCAGCATCGATTTAGAGGGCAGTACGCAGTATTTT; CDR3aa: CASIDLEGSTQYF
abundance: -; d_gene: TRBD1; v_gene: TRBV9; j_gene: TRBJ2-5; CDR3nt: TGTGCCAGCAGCGTCTCACAGGGGGCGGGAGAGACCCAGTACTTC; CDR3aa: CASSVSQGAGETQYF
abundance: -; d_gene: -; v_gene: TRBV14; j_gene: TRBJ1-2; CDR3nt: TGTGCCAGCAGTTCAGGCCGGGGTGGCTACACCTTC; CDR3aa: CASSSGRGGYTF
abundance: -; d_gene: -; v_gene: TRBV19; j_gene: TRBJ1-1; CDR3nt: TGTGCCAGTACTCGGGACGGTCTGAACACTGAAGCTTTCTTT; CDR3aa: CASTRDGLNTEAFF
abundance: -; d_gene: -; v_gene: TRBV19; j_gene: TRBJ2-6; CDR3nt: TGTGCCAGTAGTATAAGGGGCCCTGGGGCCAACGTCCTGACTTTC; CDR3aa: CASSIRGPGANVLTF
abundance: -; d_gene: -; v_gene: TRBV15; j_gene: TRBJ2-2; CDR3nt: TGTGCCACCAGGGGCCCGGGACCTAACACCGGGGAGCTGTTTTTT; CDR3aa: CATRGPGPNTGELFF
abundance: -; d_gene: -; v_gene: TRBV7-8; j_gene: TRBJ1-5; CDR3nt: TGTGCCAGCAGCTTAGCGCGGACGGGTAGCAATCAGCCCCAGCATTTT; CDR3aa: CASSLARTGSNQPQHF
abundance: -; d_gene: TRBD1; v_gene: TRBV29-1; j_gene: TRBJ1-1; CDR3nt: TGCAGCGTTGCTGATTTAGTTGGGACAGGGTGGGAGCATGGTGAAGCTTTCTTT; CDR3aa: CSVADLVGTGWEHGEAFF
abundance: -; d_gene: TRBD1; v_gene: TRBV30; j_gene: TRBJ2-7; CDR3nt: TGTGCCTGGAGTGAACAGGGGGCTTTCTACGAGCAGTACTTC; CDR3aa: CAWSEQGAFYEQYF
abundance: -; d_gene: -; v_gene: TRBV5-1; j_gene: TRBJ2-7; CDR3nt: TGCGCCAGCAGCTGGACAGTGGGAGGCTCCTACGAGCAGTACTTC; CDR3aa: CASSWTVGGSYEQYF
abundance: -; d_gene: TRBD1; v_gene: TRBV4-1; j_gene: TRBJ1-5; CDR3nt: TGCGCCAGCAGCCAAGAAGGGACAGGAGGGGGTCAGCCCCAGCATTTT; CDR3aa: CASSQEGTGGGQPQHF
abundance: -; d_gene: TRBD1; v_gene: TRBV5-8; j_gene: TRBJ2-7; CDR3nt: TGTGCCAGCAGCCGAACCGGGACAGGGGCCTCCTACGAGCAGTACTTC; CDR3aa: CASSRTGTGASYEQYF
abundance: -; d_gene: -; v_gene: TRBV10-2; j_gene: TRBJ1-1; CDR3nt: TGCGCCAGCAGTGATTCAACGCCCCGTTGGGCTAACACTGAAGCTTTCTTT; CDR3aa: CASSDSTPRWANTEAFF
abundance: few; d_gene: TRBD2; v_gene: TRBV5-1; j_gene: TRBJ2-7; CDR3nt: TGCGCCAGCAGCTTAGAAATAGCGGGGGCCTACGAGCAGTACTTC; CDR3aa: CASSLEIAGAYEQYF
abundance: -; d_gene: TRBD2; v_gene: TRBV5-1; j_gene: TRBJ2-5; CDR3nt: TGCGCCAGCAGCCCGGGGGGGGGCATCAGCCAGGAGACCCAGTACTTC; CDR3aa: CASSPGGGISQETQYF
abundance: -; d_gene: -; v_gene: TRBV9; j_gene: TRBJ2-2; CDR3nt: TGTGCCAGCAGCGGACGACCCGGGGAGCTGTTTTTT; CDR3aa: CASSGRPGELFF
abundance: -; d_gene: TRBD1; v_gene: TRBV19; j_gene: TRBJ2-7; CDR3nt: TGTGCCAGTAGTATCATCAGCACCGGGACAGGGATCTACGAGCAGTACTTC; CDR3aa: CASSIISTGTGIYEQYF
abundance: -; d_gene: -; v_gene: TRBV5-1; j_gene: TRBJ1-1; CDR3nt: TGCGCCAGCAGCTTGGGGGGACGGGCTGAAGCTTTCTTT; CDR3aa: CASSLGGRAEAFF
abundance: -; d_gene: -; v_gene: TRBV5-1; j_gene: TRBJ1-1; CDR3nt: TGCGCCAGCAGGGAGGAGGTTGTGAACACTGAAGCTTTCTTT; CDR3aa: CASREEVVNTEAFF
abundance: -; d_gene: TRBD1; v_gene: TRBV27; j_gene: TRBJ1-2; CDR3nt: TGTGCCAGCAGTTTATCGGGACAGGGGAGGACTAACTATGGCTACACCTTC; CDR3aa: CASSLSGQGRTNYGYTF
abundance: -; d_gene: -; v_gene: TRBV7-8; j_gene: TRBJ1-2; CDR3nt: TGTGCCAGCAGCCCCGCCGCGACAGCTTCAGTATATGGCTACACCTTC; CDR3aa: CASSPAATASVYGYTF
abundance: -; d_gene: -; v_gene: TRBV19; j_gene: TRBJ1-1; CDR3nt: TGTGCCAGTAGTACGGTGGGGCCTGAAGCTTTCTTT; CDR3aa: CASSTVGPEAFF
abundance: -; d_gene: -; v_gene: TRBV20-1; j_gene: TRBJ1-2; CDR3nt: TGCAGTGCTACACAGGGCGGAGGCTACACCTTC; CDR3aa: CSATQGGGYTF
abundance: -; d_gene: -; v_gene: TRBV5-3; j_gene: TRBJ2-2; CDR3nt: TGTGCCAGAAGCCTCGGCCACTCGGGGCCAGTTTTCCGGGGCACCGGGGAGCTGTTTTTT; CDR3aa: CARSLGHSGPVFRGTGELFF
abundance: -; d_gene: -; v_gene: TRBV6-4; j_gene: TRBJ1-1; CDR3nt: TGTGCCAGCAGTTTCAATTGGGGGCGGCGGAACACTGAAGCTTTCTTT; CDR3aa: CASSFNWGRRNTEAFF
abundance: -; d_gene: -; v_gene: TRBV4-1; j_gene: TRBJ1-2; CDR3nt: TGCGCCAGCAGCCAAGATCGGGGGGCAGGCTATGGCTACACCTTC; CDR3aa: CASSQDRGAGYGYTF
abundance: -; d_gene: TRBD2; v_gene: TRBV7-2; j_gene: TRBJ2-1; CDR3nt: TGTGCCAGCAGCTTAGCCGCGACTAGCGGGAGTTACAATGAGCAGTTCTTC; CDR3aa: CASSLAATSGSYNEQFF
abundance: once; d_gene: -; v_gene: TRBV6-4; j_gene: TRBJ2-2; CDR3nt: TGTGCCAGCAGTGAGATGGGCACCGGGGAGCTGTTTTTT; CDR3aa: CASSEMGTGELFF
abundance: -; d_gene: -; v_gene: TRBV5-1; j_gene: TRBJ1-2; CDR3nt: TGCGCCAGCAGCTTGGATATCCAGATCTATGGCTACACCTTC; CDR3aa: CASSLDIQIYGYTF
abundance: -; d_gene: -; v_gene: TRBV7-9; j_gene: TRBJ2-7; CDR3nt: TGTGCCAGCAGCTTAGATGTAGCCGCGTACGAGCAGTACTTC; CDR3aa: CASSLDVAAYEQYF
abundance: -; d_gene: TRBD2; v_gene: TRBV2; j_gene: TRBJ2-5; CDR3nt: TGTGCCAGCAGTAGGATGGGGACTAGCGGGAGGGGGGAGACCCAGTACTTC; CDR3aa: CASSRMGTSGRGETQYF
abundance: -; d_gene: TRBD2; v_gene: TRBV29-1; j_gene: TRBJ2-7; CDR3nt: TGCAGCGTTTCCCAGGGAGGGCCCTACGAGCAGTACTTC; CDR3aa: CSVSQGGPYEQYF
abundance: -; d_gene: TRBD2; v_gene: TRBV11-2; j_gene: TRBJ2-2; CDR3nt: TGTGCCAGCAGCTTACCAAGGACTAGCGGGGGATACGGGGAGCTGTTTTTT; CDR3aa: CASSLPRTSGGYGELFF
abundance: -; d_gene: -; v_gene: TRBV30; j_gene: TRBJ2-2; CDR3nt: TGTGCCTGGACCAGGGCTAACACCGGGGAGCTGTTTTTT; CDR3aa: CAWTRANTGELFF
abundance: once; d_gene: -; v_gene: TRBV11-2; j_gene: TRBJ2-2; CDR3nt: TGTGCCAGCAGCTTAGAGAGGGGGAGATTTGCCGGGGAGCTGTTTTTT; CDR3aa: CASSLERGRFAGELFF
abundance: -; d_gene: -; v_gene: TRBV19; j_gene: TRBJ2-1; CDR3nt: TGTGCCAGTAGTATAGACAGCTACAATGAGCAGTTCTTC; CDR3aa: CASSIDSYNEQFF
abundance: -; d_gene: TRBD1; v_gene: TRBV7-2; j_gene: TRBJ1-2; CDR3nt: TGTGCCAGCAGCAATCCGACAGGGGGCTCTGGCTACACCTTC; CDR3aa: CASSNPTGGSGYTF
abundance: -; d_gene: -; v_gene: TRBV7-3; j_gene: TRBJ2-2; CDR3nt: TGTGCCAGCAGCTTAAGTGGGGGCACCGGGGAGCTGTTTTTT; CDR3aa: CASSLSGGTGELFF